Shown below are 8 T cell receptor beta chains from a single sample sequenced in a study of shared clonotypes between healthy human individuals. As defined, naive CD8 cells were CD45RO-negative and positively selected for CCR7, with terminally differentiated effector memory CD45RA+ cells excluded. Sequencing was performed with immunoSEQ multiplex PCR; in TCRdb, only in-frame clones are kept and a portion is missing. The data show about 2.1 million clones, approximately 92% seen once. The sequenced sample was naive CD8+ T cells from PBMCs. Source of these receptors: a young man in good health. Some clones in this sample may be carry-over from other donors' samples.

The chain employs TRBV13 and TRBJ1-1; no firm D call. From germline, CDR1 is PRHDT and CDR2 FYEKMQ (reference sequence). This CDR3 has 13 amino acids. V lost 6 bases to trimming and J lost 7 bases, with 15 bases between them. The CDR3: CASRSGLTGEAFF. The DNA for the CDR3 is TGTGCCAGCAGATCAGGCCTAACCGGTGAAGCTTTCTTT.

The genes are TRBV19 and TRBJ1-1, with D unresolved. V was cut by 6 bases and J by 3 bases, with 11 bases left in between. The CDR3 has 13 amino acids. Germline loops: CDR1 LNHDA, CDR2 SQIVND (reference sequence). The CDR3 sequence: CASSGNFDTEAFF. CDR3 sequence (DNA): TGTGCCAGTAGCGGGAACTTTGACACTGAAGCTTTCTTT.

The CDR3 loop is CASSEGTVPGAFF. CDR3 in DNA: TGTGCCAGCAGTGAAGGGACAGTACCCGGAGCTTTCTTT. The chain has TRBV6-1 and TRBJ1-1; tentatively, D is TRBD1 (6 bases). V was cut by 1 base and J by 10 bases, with 13 bases left in between. This CDR3 has 13 amino acids. Germline V gene lookup returns CDR1 MNHNS and CDR2 SASEGT.

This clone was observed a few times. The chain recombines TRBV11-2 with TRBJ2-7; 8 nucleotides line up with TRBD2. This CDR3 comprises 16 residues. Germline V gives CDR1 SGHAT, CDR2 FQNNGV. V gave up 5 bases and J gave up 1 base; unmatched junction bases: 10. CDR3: CASSPPGTRNSYEQYF. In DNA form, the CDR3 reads TGTGCCAGCAGCCCCCCCGGGACTAGAAATTCCTACGAGCAGTACTTC.

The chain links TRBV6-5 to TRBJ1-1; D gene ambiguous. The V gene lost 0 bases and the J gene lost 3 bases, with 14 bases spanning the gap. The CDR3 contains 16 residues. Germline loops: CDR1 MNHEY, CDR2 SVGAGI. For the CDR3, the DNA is TGTGCCAGCAGTTACTCGGGGAAAGGGATTTACACTGAAGCTTTCTTT. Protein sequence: CASSYSGKGIYTEAFF.

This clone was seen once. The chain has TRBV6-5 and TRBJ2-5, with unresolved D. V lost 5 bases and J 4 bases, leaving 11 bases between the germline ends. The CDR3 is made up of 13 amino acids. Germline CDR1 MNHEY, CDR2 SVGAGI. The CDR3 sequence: CASSPSESETQYF. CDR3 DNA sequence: TGTGCCAGCAGTCCCTCCGAGTCAGAGACCCAGTACTTC.

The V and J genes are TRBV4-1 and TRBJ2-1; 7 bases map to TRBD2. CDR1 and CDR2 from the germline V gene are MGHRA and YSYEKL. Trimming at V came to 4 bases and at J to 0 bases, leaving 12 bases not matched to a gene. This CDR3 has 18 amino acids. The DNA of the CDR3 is TGCGCCAGCAGCCCCAACTTACGGGCGGGAGTCTCCTACAATGAGCAGTTCTTC. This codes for CASSPNLRAGVSYNEQFF.

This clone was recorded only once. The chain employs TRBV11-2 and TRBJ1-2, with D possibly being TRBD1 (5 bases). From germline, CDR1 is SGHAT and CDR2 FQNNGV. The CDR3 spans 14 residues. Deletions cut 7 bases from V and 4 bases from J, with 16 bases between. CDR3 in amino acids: CASNWGSAAYGYTF. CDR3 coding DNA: TGTGCCAGCAACTGGGGCAGCGCGGCCTATGGCTACACCTTC.